This T cell receptor (beta chain) was observed in a study of T cell repertoires in cytomegalovirus infection. TCRdb re-analysed the reads in MiXCR, keeping a single row per CDR3 protein. The repertoire holds around 750,000 distinct CDR3 sequences, about 30% seen once, with 9.5% to 15% in the top ten. This clonotype is a singleton in its sample. Its antigen is undetermined. The CDR3 totals 18 residues. V lost 5 bases and J lost 0, with 20 bases in between. Germline V CDR1 and CDR2: MDHEN, SYDVKM. The chain carries TRBV28 and TRBJ2-1; D may match TRBD1 or TRBD2 (5 bases each). The source material was cultured CD8+ T cells from PBMCs, sampled from culture after CMV antigen stimulation. This clonotype originated in a human donor in good health (CMV status not recorded). Some clones in this sample may be carry-over from other donors' samples. CDR3 nucleotides: TGTGCCAGCAGTCTGCCGGAAGAGGGGTCCAGCTCCTACAATGAGCAGTTCTTC. As protein: CASSLPEEGSSSYNEQFF.